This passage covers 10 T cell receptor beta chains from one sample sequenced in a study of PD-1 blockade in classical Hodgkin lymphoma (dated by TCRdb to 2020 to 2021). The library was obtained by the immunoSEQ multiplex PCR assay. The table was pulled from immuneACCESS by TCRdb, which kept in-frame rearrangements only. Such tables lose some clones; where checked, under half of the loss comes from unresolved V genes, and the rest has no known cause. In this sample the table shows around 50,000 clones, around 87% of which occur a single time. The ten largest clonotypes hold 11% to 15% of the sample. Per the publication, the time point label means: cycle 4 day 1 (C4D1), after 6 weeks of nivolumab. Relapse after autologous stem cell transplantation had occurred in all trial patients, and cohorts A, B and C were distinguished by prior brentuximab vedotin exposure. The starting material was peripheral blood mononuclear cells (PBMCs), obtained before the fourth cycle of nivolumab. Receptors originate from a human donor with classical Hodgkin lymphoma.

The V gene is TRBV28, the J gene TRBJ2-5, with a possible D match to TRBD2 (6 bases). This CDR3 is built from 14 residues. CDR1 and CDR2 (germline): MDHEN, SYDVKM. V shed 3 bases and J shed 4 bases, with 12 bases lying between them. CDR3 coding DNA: TGTGCCAGCAGTTTGGGAGGCTACAGAGAGACCCAGTACTTC. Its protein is CASSLGGYRETQYF.

As DNA, the CDR3 is TGTGCCAGCCCGAAATGGGGGGTGGCTTTCTTT. It encodes CASPKWGVAFF. This rearrangement joins TRBV28 to TRBJ1-1; possibly TRBD1 for D (5 bases). The CDR3 contains 11 residues. V lost 8 bases, J lost 11 bases, and 15 bases lay in between. The germline gives CDR1 MDHEN, CDR2 SYDVKM.

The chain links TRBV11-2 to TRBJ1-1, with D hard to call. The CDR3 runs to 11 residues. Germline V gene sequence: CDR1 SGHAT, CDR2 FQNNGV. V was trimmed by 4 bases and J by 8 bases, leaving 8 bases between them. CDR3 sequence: CASSSGLEAFF. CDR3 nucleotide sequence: TGTGCCAGCAGCTCAGGACTGGAAGCTTTCTTT.

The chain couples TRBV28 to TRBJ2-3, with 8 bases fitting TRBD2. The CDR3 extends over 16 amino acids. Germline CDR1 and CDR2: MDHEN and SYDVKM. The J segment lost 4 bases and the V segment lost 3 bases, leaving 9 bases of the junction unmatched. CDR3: CASSLYPGGIADTQYF. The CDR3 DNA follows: TGTGCCAGCAGTTTGTATCCGGGGGGGATTGCAGATACGCAGTATTTT. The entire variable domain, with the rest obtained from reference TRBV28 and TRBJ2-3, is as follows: DVKVTQSSRYLVKRTGEKVFLECVQDMDHENMFWYRQDPGLGLRLIYFSYDVKMKEKGDIPEGYSVSREKKERFSLILESASTNQTSMYLCASSLYPGGIADTQYFGPGTRLTVL.

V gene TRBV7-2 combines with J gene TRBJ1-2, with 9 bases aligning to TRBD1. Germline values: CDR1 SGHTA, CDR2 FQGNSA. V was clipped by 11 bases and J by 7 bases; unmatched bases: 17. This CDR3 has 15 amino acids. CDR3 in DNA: TGTGCCCACGGCGGGACAGGGAAATCGACCACTGGCTACACCTTC. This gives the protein CAHGGTGKSTTGYTF.

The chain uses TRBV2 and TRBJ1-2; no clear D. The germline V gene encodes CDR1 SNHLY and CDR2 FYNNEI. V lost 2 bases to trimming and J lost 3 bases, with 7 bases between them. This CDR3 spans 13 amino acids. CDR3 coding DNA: TGTGCCAGCAGTGAACAACGTTACTATGGCTACACCTTC. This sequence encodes CASSEQRYYGYTF.

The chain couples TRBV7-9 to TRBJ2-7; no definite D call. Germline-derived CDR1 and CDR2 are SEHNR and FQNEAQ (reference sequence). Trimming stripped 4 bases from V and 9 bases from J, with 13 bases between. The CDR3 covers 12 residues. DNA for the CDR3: TGTGCCAGCAGCTCGCCGCTACACGTGCAGTACTTC. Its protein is CASSSPLHVQYF.

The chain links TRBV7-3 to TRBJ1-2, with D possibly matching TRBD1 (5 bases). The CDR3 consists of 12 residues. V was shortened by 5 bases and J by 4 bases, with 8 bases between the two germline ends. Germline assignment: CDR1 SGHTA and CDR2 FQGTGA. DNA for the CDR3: TGTGCCAGCAGCATCCAGGGCTATGGCTACACCTTC. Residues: CASSIQGYGYTF.

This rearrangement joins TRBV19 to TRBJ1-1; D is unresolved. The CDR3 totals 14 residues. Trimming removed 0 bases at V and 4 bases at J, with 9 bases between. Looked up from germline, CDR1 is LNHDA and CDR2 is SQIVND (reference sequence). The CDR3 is CASSIDAGFTEAFF. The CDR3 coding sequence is TGTGCCAGTAGTATAGACGCGGGGTTCACTGAAGCTTTCTTT.

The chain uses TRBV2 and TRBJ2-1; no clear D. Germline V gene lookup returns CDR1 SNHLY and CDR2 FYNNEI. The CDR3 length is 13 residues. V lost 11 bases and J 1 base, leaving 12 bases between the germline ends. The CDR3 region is CAFPDWSYNEQFF. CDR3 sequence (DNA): TGTGCCTTTCCAGACTGGTCCTACAATGAGCAGTTCTTC.